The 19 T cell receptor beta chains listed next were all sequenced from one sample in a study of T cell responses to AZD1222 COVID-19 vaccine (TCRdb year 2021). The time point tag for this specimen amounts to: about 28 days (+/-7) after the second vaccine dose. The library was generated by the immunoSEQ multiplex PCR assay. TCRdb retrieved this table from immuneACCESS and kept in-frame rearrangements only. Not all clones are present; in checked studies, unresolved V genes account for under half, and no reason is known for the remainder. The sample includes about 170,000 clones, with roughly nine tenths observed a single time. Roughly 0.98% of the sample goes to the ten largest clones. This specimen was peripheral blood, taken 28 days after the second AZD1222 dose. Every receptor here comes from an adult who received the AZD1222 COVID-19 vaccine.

CDR3 protein: CASSQDGTSYRNNEQFF. In DNA, the CDR3 is TGTGCCAGCAGCCAAGATGGGACTAGCTATAGGAACAATGAGCAGTTCTTC. The chain recombines TRBV3-1 (or the pseudogene TRBV3-2) with TRBJ2-1, with TRBD2 identical over 9 bases. Germline V lookup: CDR1 LGHDT, CDR2 YNNKEL (reference sequence). Unmatched junction bases numbered 8, after V lost 0 bases and J lost 5 bases. The CDR3 covers 17 residues.

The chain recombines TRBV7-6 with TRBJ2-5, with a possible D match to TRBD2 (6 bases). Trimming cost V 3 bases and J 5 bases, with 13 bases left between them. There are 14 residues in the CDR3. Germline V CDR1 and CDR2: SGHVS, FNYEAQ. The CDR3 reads CASSFPWGRETQYF. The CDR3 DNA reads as TGTGCCAGCAGCTTTCCGTGGGGGAGGGAGACCCAGTACTTC.

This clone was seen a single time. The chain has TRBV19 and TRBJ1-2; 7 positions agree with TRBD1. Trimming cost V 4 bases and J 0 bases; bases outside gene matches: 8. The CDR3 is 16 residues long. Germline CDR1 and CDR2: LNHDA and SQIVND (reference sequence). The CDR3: CASSTSTGQPNYGYTF. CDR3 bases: TGTGCCAGTAGTACTAGTACGGGACAGCCTAACTATGGCTACACCTTC.

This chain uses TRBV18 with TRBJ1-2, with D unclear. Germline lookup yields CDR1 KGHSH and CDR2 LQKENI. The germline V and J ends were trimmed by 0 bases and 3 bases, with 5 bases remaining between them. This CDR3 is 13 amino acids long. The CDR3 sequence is CASSPPTDYGYTF. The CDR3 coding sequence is TGTGCCAGCTCACCACCAACGGACTATGGCTACACCTTC.

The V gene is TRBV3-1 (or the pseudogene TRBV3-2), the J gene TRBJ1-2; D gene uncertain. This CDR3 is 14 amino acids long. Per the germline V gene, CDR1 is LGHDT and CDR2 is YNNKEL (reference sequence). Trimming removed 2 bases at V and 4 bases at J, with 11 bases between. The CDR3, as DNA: TGTGCCAGCAGCCAACGGGGAGGACTCTATGGCTACACCTTC. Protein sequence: CASSQRGGLYGYTF.

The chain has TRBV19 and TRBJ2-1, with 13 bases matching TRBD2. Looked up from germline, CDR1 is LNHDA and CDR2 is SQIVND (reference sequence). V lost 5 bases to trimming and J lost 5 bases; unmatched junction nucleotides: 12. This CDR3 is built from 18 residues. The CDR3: CASSRIRTSGGLNNEQFF. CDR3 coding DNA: TGTGCCAGTAGTCGAATACGGACTAGCGGGGGACTTAACAATGAGCAGTTCTTC.

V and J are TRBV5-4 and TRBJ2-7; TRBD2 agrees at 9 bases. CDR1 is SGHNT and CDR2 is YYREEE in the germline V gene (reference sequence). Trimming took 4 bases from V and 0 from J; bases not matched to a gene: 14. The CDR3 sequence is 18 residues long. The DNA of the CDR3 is TGTGCCAGCAGCCCCGGCCCGCCTAGCGGGGATTCCTCCTACGAGCAGTACTTC. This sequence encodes CASSPGPPSGDSSYEQYF.

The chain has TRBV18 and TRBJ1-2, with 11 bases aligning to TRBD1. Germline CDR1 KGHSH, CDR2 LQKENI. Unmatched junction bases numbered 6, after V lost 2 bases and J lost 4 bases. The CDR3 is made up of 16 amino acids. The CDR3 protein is CASSPSGQGAFYGYTF. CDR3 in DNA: TGTGCCAGCTCACCATCCGGACAGGGGGCTTTCTATGGCTACACCTTC.

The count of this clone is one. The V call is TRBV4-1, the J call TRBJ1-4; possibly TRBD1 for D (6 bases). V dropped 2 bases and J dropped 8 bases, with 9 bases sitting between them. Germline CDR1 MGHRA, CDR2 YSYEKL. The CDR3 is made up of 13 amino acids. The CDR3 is CASSQIQGEKLFF. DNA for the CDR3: TGCGCCAGCAGCCAAATACAGGGAGAAAAACTGTTTTTT.

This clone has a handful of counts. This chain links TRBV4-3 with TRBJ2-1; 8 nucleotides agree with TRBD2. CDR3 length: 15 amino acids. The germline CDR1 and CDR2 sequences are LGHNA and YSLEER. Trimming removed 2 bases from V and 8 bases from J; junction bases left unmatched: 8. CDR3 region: CASSQPGSGGDEQFF. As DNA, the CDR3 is TGCGCCAGCAGCCAACCAGGGAGCGGGGGTGATGAGCAGTTCTTC.

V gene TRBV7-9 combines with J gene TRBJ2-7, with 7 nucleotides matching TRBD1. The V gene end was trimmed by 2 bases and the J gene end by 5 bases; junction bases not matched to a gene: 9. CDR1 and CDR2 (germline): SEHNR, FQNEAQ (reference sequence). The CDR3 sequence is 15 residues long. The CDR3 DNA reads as TGTGCCAGCAGCTTACTACAGGGGAATAAAGACGAGCAGTACTTC. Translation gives CASSLLQGNKDEQYF.

CDR3: CASSQGGGTGEGKLFF. CDR3 in DNA: TGTGCCAGCAGCCAGGGGGGCGGGACAGGGGAAGGAAAACTGTTTTTT. The V and J genes are TRBV7-6 and TRBJ1-4, with 10 bases matching TRBD1. The CDR3 loop spans 16 amino acids. Losses at the gene ends were 5 bases for V and 10 bases for J; bases not matched to a gene: 13. Germline V lookup: CDR1 SGHVS, CDR2 FNYEAQ. Using reference TRBV7-6 and TRBJ1-4 for the parts outside the CDR3, the full variable domain is GAGVSQSPRYKVTKRGQDVALRCDPISGHVSLYWYRQALGQGPEFLTYFNYEAQQDKSGLPNDRFSAERPEGSISTLTIQRTEQRDSAMYRCASSQGGGTGEGKLFFGSGTQLSVL.

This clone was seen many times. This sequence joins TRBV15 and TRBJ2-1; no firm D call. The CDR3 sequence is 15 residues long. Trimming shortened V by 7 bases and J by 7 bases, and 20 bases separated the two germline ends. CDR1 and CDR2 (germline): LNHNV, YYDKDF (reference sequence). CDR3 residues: CATTRGGPEANEQFF. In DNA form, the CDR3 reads TGTGCCACCACGAGAGGCGGACCCGAAGCTAATGAGCAGTTCTTC.

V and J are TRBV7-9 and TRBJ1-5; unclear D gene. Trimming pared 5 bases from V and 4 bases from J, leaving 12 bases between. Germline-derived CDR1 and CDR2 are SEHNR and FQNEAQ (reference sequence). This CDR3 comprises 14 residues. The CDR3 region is CASSLSEGNQPQHF. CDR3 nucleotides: TGTGCCAGCAGCCTAAGTGAAGGGAATCAGCCCCAGCATTTT. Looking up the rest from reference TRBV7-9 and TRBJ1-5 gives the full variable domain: DTGVSQNPRHKITKRGQNVTFRCDPISEHNRLYWYRQTLGQGPEFLTYFQNEAQLEKSRLLSDRFSAERPKGSFSTLEIQRTEQGDSAMYLCASSLSEGNQPQHFGDGTRLSIL.

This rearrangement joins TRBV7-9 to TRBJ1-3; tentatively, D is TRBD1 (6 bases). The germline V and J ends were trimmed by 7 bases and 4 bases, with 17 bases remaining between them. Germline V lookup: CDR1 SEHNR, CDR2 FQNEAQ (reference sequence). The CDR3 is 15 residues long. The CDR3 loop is CASIAKTGPGNTIYF. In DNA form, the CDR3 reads TGTGCCAGCATCGCGAAAACAGGGCCCGGAAACACCATATATTTT.

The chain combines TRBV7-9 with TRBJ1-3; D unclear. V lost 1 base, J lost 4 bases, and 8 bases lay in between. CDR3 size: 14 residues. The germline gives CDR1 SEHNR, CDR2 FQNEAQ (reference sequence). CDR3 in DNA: TGTGCCAGCAGCTTAGGACTGTTGGGAAACACCATATATTTT. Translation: CASSLGLLGNTIYF.

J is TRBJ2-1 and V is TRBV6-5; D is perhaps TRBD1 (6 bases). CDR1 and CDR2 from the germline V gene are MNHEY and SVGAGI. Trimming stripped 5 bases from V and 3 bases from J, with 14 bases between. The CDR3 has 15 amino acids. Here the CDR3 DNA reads TGTGCCAGCAGTAATCCGGGACACTTCTACAATGAGCAGTTCTTC. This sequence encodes CASSNPGHFYNEQFF.

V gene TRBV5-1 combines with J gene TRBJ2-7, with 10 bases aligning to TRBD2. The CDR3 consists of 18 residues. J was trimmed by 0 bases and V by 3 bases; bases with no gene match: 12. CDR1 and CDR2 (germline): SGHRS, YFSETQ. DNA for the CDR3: TGCGCCAGCAGCTACTGGACTAGCGGAAAACATAGCTCCTACGAGCAGTACTTC. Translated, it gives CASSYWTSGKHSSYEQYF.

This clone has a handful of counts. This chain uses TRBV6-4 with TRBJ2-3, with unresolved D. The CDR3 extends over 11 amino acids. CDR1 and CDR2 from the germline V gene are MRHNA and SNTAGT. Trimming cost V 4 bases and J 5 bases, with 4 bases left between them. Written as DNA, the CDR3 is TGTGCCAGCAGTGCGGGAGATACGCAGTATTTT. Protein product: CASSAGDTQYF.